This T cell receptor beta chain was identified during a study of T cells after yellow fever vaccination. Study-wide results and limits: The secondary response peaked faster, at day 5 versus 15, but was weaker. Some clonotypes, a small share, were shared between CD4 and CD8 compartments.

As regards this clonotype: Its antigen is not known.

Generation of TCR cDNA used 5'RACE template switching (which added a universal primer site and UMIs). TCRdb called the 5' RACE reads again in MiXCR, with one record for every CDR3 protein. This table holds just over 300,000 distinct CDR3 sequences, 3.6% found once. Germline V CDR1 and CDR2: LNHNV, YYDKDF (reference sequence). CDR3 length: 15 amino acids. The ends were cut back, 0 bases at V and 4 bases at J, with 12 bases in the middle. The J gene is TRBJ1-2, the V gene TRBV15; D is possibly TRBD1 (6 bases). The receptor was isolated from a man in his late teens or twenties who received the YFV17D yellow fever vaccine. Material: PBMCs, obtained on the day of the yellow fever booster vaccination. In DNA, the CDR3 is TGTGCCACCAGCAGAGAGGCAGGGGCTGGCTATGGCTACACCTTC. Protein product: CATSREAGAGYGYTF.